The 7 T cell receptor beta chains presented below share a single source sample, sequenced in a study of human T cells and chemical hapten exposure. Noted time point: patch test 1, 2 weeks after DPC sensitization. Specified treatment: therapeutic diphenylcyclopropenone sensitization with weekly scalp DPC. TCRdb called the RACE reads again in MiXCR, with one record for every CDR3 protein. The sample holds some 180,000 distinct CDR3 sequences, around 22% seen once. Sequenced material: whole blood, taken in connection with sensitization to the hapten diphenylcyclopropenone (DPC). All receptors come from a woman aged 45 to 65 with alopecia areata. Some clones in this sample may be carry-over from other donors' samples.

This rearrangement joins TRBV20-1 to TRBJ1-5; D gene uncertain. Between the trimmed V and J ends, which lost 3 bases and 3 bases, there was a span of 9 bases. From germline, CDR1 is DFQATT and CDR2 SNEGSKA (reference sequence). This CDR3 is built from 13 residues. CDR3 loop: CSASAGINQPQHF. CDR3 coding DNA: TGCAGTGCTAGTGCGGGGATCAATCAGCCCCAGCATTTT.

This rearrangement joins TRBV10-3 to TRBJ1-3, with 9 nucleotides matching TRBD1. The length of the CDR3 is 12 residues. J was trimmed by 5 bases and V by 10 bases; bases with no gene match: 3. Per the germline V gene, CDR1 is ENHRY and CDR2 is SYGVKD. The CDR3 nucleotides read TGTGCCAGCGGACAGGGGAGAAACACCATATATTTT. This translates into CASGQGRNTIYF.

The CDR3 loop is CASGESSYNSPLHF. CDR3 coding DNA: TGTGCCAGCGGGGAAAGCTCCTATAATTCACCCCTCCACTTT. The chain employs TRBV7-9 and TRBJ1-6; D is unclear. Trimming took 8 bases from V and 0 from J, leaving 8 bases between them. The CDR3 runs to 14 residues. Germline V gene lookup returns CDR1 SEHNR and CDR2 FQNEAQ (reference sequence).

The chain has TRBV7-9 and TRBJ2-2; TRBD1 matches at 7 bases. The CDR3 spans 15 residues. Germline trimming cut 3 bases from V and 2 bases from J; bases unmatched to any gene: 3. Germline V lookup: CDR1 SEHNR, CDR2 FQNEAQ (reference sequence). DNA for the CDR3: TGTGCCAGCAGCTTTCGACAGGGTAACACCGGGGAGCTGTTTTTT. Protein: CASSFRQGNTGELFF.

The chain recombines TRBV20-1 with TRBJ1-5, with D unclear. Germline values: CDR1 DFQATT, CDR2 SNEGSKA (reference sequence). Between the trimmed V and J ends, which lost 0 bases and 6 bases, there was a span of 9 bases. The CDR3 covers 13 residues. The chain's CDR3 is CSARDAWFQPQHF. Here the CDR3 DNA reads TGCAGTGCTAGAGATGCCTGGTTTCAGCCCCAGCATTTT.

The chain employs TRBV29-1 and TRBJ2-7; D may be TRBD2 (5 bases). The CDR3 is 15 residues long. Germline V gives CDR1 SQVTM, CDR2 ANQGSEA. The V end was cut by 4 bases, the J end by 3 bases, with 19 bases between. In DNA form, the CDR3 reads TGCAGCGTTGTTTTTCGATTAGCGCAAGACTACGAGCAGTACTTC. Encoded protein: CSVVFRLAQDYEQYF.

The chain has TRBV30 and TRBJ2-1, with D possibly being TRBD1 (6 bases). CDR1 and CDR2 (germline): GTSNPN, SVGIG (reference sequence). The V end was cut by 3 bases, the J end by 2 bases, with 14 bases between. This CDR3 comprises 15 residues. The CDR3 sequence is CAWSLQDRPYNEQFF. The DNA of the CDR3 is TGTGCCTGGAGCCTCCAAGACAGGCCCTACAATGAGCAGTTCTTC. Supplemented by reference TRBV30 and TRBJ2-1, the full variable domain reads SQTIHQWPATLVQPVGSPLSLECTVEGTSNPNLYWYRQAAGRGLQLLFYSVGIGQISSEVPQNLSASRPQDRQFILSSKKLLLSDSGFYLCAWSLQDRPYNEQFFGPGTRLTVL.